Listed below are T cell receptor beta chains from one sample, sequenced in a study of T cells in localized non-small cell lung cancer. The table came from immunoSEQ multiplex PCR; TCRdb's copy has only in-frame clones and leaves some out. Of 70,000 to 100,000 clones in the sample, approximately 91% were seen once. The specimen comprised PBMCs, sampled before any cancer treatment. The receptor set was obtained from a woman aged 35 to 69 with stage II squamous cell lung carcinoma. Each CDR3 is given with its conserved first and last residue. A D gene is named only where the DNA matches it firmly. For some rows the clone size is stated as once, few or many, or as a class when expanded; others skip it.

d_gene | j_gene | v_gene | abundance | CDR3aa | CDR3nt
- | TRBJ1-1 | TRBV5-6 | - | CASSLRAGMNTEAFF | TGTGCCAGCAGCTTGAGGGCAGGGATGAACACTGAAGCTTTCTTT
- | TRBJ1-5 | TRBV2 | once | CASTQGISQPQHF | TGTGCCAGCACACAAGGGATCAGTCAGCCCCAGCATTTT
TRBD1 | TRBJ1-1 | TRBV30 | - | CAWRAPGQGAAFF | TGTGCCTGGAGAGCCCCGGGACAGGGTGCCGCTTTCTTT
- | TRBJ2-3 | TRBV6-1 | - | CASSEVGSADTQYF | TGTGCCAGCAGTGAAGTAGGGAGCGCAGATACGCAGTATTTT
- | TRBJ1-4 | TRBV7-6 | once | CASSLVPSNEKLFF | TGTGCCAGCAGCTTAGTACCATCTAATGAAAAACTGTTTTTT
- | TRBJ1-2 | TRBV7-8 | - | CASSLAGNYGYTF | TGTGCCAGCAGCTTAGCTGGAAATTATGGCTACACCTTC
- | TRBJ2-1 | TRBV27 | - | CASSLQLSVWDEQFF | TGTGCCAGCAGTTTACAGCTATCTGTATGGGATGAGCAGTTCTTC
- | TRBJ1-3 | TRBV9 | - | CASNPGGGGSGNTIYF | TGTGCCAGCAACCCAGGTGGTGGAGGATCCGGAAACACCATATATTTT
TRBD1 | TRBJ1-1 | TRBV18 | - | CASSPGQALNTEAFF | TGTGCCAGCTCACCGGGACAGGCCTTGAACACTGAAGCTTTCTTT
- | TRBJ2-1 | TRBV11-1 | - | CASTEAGTPLGDEQFF | TGTGCCAGCACCGAAGCCGGGACACCCCTGGGCGATGAGCAGTTCTTC
- | TRBJ1-4 | TRBV18 | - | CASSPGGSNEKLFF | TGTGCCAGCTCACCTGGAGGGTCTAATGAAAAACTGTTTTTT
TRBD2 | TRBJ2-1 | TRBV10-2 | - | CASRLAGPYNEQFF | TGCGCCAGCAGATTAGCGGGACCCTACAATGAGCAGTTCTTC
TRBD2 | TRBJ2-2 | TRBV7-9 | - | CASSLALTGGTGELFF | TGTGCCAGCAGCTTAGCGCTAACGGGGGGCACCGGGGAGCTGTTTTTT
TRBD1 | TRBJ1-5 | TRBV5-1 | - | CASSPGTGSNQPQHF | TGCGCCAGCAGCCCCGGGACAGGGAGCAATCAGCCCCAGCATTTT
- | TRBJ2-7 | TRBV2 | - | CASSEALGSGRLEQYF | TGTGCCAGCAGTGAAGCGCTTGGCAGTGGAAGACTGGAGCAGTACTTC
TRBD1 | TRBJ1-1 | TRBV10-2 | - | CASSDRVDTEAFF | TGCGCCAGCAGCGACAGGGTAGACACTGAAGCTTTCTTT
- | TRBJ1-5 | TRBV27 | - | CASSSTREFFQPQHF | TGTGCCAGCAGCTCCACCCGCGAGTTTTTTCAGCCCCAGCATTTT
- | TRBJ1-2 | TRBV6-5 | - | CASRRAGGYGYTF | TGTGCCAGCAGGCGGGCGGGAGGATATGGCTACACCTTC
- | TRBJ1-1 | TRBV19 | - | CASSIWGLNTEAFF | TGTGCCAGTAGTATATGGGGGCTGAACACTGAAGCTTTCTTT
- | TRBJ2-4 | TRBV5-1 | - | CASSLAGGTKNIQYF | TGCGCCAGCAGCTTAGCAGGGGGGACCAAAAACATTCAGTACTTC
TRBD2 | TRBJ2-1 | TRBV4-1 | - | CASSFLAGVSYNEQFF | TGCGCCAGCAGCTTCCTAGCGGGGGTCTCCTACAATGAGCAGTTCTTC
- | TRBJ2-5 | TRBV5-1 | - | CASSPPGGANAQYF | TGCGCCAGCAGCCCACCCGGAGGAGCAAACGCCCAGTACTTC
- | TRBJ1-4 | TRBV27 | once | CASSLSQGKLFF | TGTGCCAGCAGTTTATCACAAGGAAAACTGTTTTTT
- | TRBJ2-5 | TRBV7-9 | - | CASSFRGPQETQYF | TGTGCCAGCAGCTTCCGGGGGCCCCAAGAGACCCAGTACTTC
- | TRBJ1-3 | TRBV2 | - | CASSPVSGNTIYF | TGTGCCAGCAGTCCCGTATCTGGAAACACCATATATTTT
- | TRBJ1-1 | TRBV5-4 | - | CASSSRRTAGMLEAFF | TGTGCCAGCAGCTCTAGACGGACGGCCGGGATGCTTGAAGCTTTCTTT
- | TRBJ2-1 | TRBV27 | once | CASSPGGNEQFF | TGTGCCAGCAGCCCGGGTGGCAATGAGCAGTTCTTC
- | TRBJ2-4 | TRBV29-1 | - | CSVEGGRTKNIQYF | TGCAGCGTTGAGGGGGGGCGCACCAAAAACATTCAGTACTTC
- | TRBJ1-2 | TRBV29-1 | once | CSVVSGGEGPPYGYTF | TGCAGCGTTGTTTCTGGGGGTGAAGGGCCCCCCTATGGCTACACCTTC
TRBD2 | TRBJ2-7 | TRBV4-1 | - | CASRYSTSTPYEQYF | TGCGCCAGCCGATATTCGACTAGCACCCCTTACGAGCAGTACTTC
TRBD2 | TRBJ2-1 | TRBV27 | - | CATSRGYNEQFF | TGTGCCACCTCGCGGGGGTACAATGAGCAGTTCTTC
- | TRBJ2-6 | TRBV5-5 | - | CASGGLRSGANVLTF | TGTGCCAGTGGGGGACTGCGCTCTGGGGCCAACGTCCTGACTTTC
- | TRBJ2-1 | TRBV28 | - | CASSSPVPRQGNEQFF | TGTGCCAGCAGTTCACCGGTACCGCGGCAGGGTAATGAGCAGTTCTTC
TRBD1 | TRBJ1-5 | TRBV6-1 | many | CASSWTGGTNQPQHF | TGTGCCAGCAGCTGGACAGGGGGTACCAATCAGCCCCAGCATTTT
TRBD2 | TRBJ2-3 | TRBV7-8 | - | CASSLVPSGGRISSTDTQYF | TGTGCCAGCAGCTTAGTGCCCAGCGGGGGCCGGATAAGCAGCACAGATACGCAGTATTTT
- | TRBJ1-1 | TRBV7-9 | - | CASSFLSTGNTEAFF | TGTGCCAGCAGCTTTCTTTCGACAGGGAACACTGAAGCTTTCTTT
TRBD1 | TRBJ1-4 | TRBV2 | - | CASTGTGKGIEKLFF | TGTGCCAGCACCGGGACAGGGAAAGGGATCGAAAAACTGTTTTTT
TRBD1 | TRBJ1-1 | TRBV7-9 | - | CASSLVTGPTEAFF | TGTGCCAGCAGCTTAGTGACAGGGCCCACTGAAGCTTTCTTT
- | TRBJ1-5 | TRBV5-8 | - | CASSLAAGQTTYQPQHF | TGTGCCAGCAGCTTGGCGGCCGGACAGACAACTTATCAGCCCCAGCATTTT
- | TRBJ2-3 | TRBV19 | - | CASSIITGASTDTQYF | TGTGCCAGTAGTATCATCACGGGGGCTAGCACAGATACGCAGTATTTT
TRBD2 | TRBJ2-3 | TRBV2 | - | CASNSGGTDTQYF | TGTGCCAGCAATTCGGGAGGAACAGATACGCAGTATTTT
- | TRBJ2-1 | TRBV10-3 | few | CAIKTGATGNEQFF | TGTGCCATCAAGACGGGGGCAACGGGGAATGAGCAGTTCTTC
- | TRBJ2-7 | TRBV6-6 | - | CASSYSRVGYEQYF | TGTGCCAGCAGTTACTCGAGGGTAGGCTACGAGCAGTACTTC
- | TRBJ2-1 | TRBV5-1 | - | CASSPPGQRVNEQFF | TGCGCCAGCAGCCCCCCGGGACAGCGGGTGAATGAGCAGTTCTTC
- | TRBJ1-2 | TRBV6-4 | - | CASSDSKGGKYGYTF | TGTGCCAGCAGTGACTCGAAGGGAGGGAAGTATGGCTACACCTTC
TRBD1 | TRBJ2-2 | TRBV5-5 | - | CASSLGDRATLTGELFF | TGTGCCAGCAGCTTGGGGGACAGGGCGACGTTGACCGGGGAGCTGTTTTTT
- | TRBJ2-1 | TRBV19 | once | CASSIGLVQFF | TGTGCCAGTAGTATCGGCTTAGTCCAGTTCTTC
- | TRBJ2-1 | TRBV4-1 | few | CASSHTVVGHNEQFF | TGCGCCAGCAGCCATACCGTAGTAGGGCACAATGAGCAGTTCTTC
- | TRBJ2-4 | TRBV5-4 | - | CAPKGQGRAKNIQYF | TGTGCCCCCAAGGGGCAGGGAAGGGCCAAAAACATTCAGTACTTC
TRBD1 | TRBJ1-2 | TRBV28 | - | CASSLSDREGGYTF | TGTGCCAGCAGTTTATCGGACAGGGAGGGTGGCTACACCTTC
- | TRBJ1-2 | TRBV10-3 | - | CALQGLYGYTF | TGTGCCCTTCAGGGGCTCTATGGCTACACCTTC
TRBD1 | TRBJ2-1 | TRBV19 | - | CASGPGTAYNEQFF | TGTGCCAGTGGACCCGGGACAGCTTACAATGAGCAGTTCTTC
- | TRBJ1-1 | TRBV20-1 | - | CSARFPSQAFF | TGCAGTGCTAGATTCCCATCTCAAGCTTTCTTT
- | TRBJ2-3 | TRBV7-8 | - | CASSLEWGRTDTQYF | TGTGCCAGCAGCTTAGAGTGGGGACGCACAGATACGCAGTATTTT
TRBD1 | TRBJ1-2 | TRBV10-3 | - | CAISGDRAYGYTF | TGTGCCATCAGTGGGGACAGGGCCTATGGCTACACCTTC
- | TRBJ1-5 | TRBV2 | once | CASSDGRSNQPQHF | TGTGCCAGCAGTGACGGACGGAGCAATCAGCCCCAGCATTTT
- | TRBJ1-1 | TRBV9 | - | CASSVAGGAPTEAFF | TGTGCCAGCAGCGTAGCTGGGGGGGCGCCCACTGAAGCTTTCTTT
TRBD1 | TRBJ1-6 | TRBV6-1 | - | CASSRIGTGNSPLHF | TGTGCCAGCAGTAGAATAGGGACAGGGAATTCACCCCTCCACTTT
- | TRBJ1-1 | TRBV5-4 | - | CASSFSLPMNTEAFF | TGTGCCAGCAGCTTCTCACTTCCAATGAACACTGAAGCTTTCTTT
- | TRBJ1-3 | TRBV5-1 | once | CASSAGVSGNTIYF | TGCGCCAGCAGCGCAGGAGTTTCTGGAAACACCATATATTTT